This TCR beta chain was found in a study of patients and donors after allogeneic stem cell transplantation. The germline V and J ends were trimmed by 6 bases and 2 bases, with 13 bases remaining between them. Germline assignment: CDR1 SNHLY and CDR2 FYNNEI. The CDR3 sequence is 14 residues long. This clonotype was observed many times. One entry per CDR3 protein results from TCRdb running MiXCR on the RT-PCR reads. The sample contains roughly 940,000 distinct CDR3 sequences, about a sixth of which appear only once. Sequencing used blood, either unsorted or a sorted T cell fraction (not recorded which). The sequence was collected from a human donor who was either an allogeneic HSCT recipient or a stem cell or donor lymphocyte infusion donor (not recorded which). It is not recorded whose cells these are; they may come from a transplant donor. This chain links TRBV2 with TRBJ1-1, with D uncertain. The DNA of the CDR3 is TGTGCCAGCAGCGTCAACGTCTTAAACACTGAAGCTTTCTTT. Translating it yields CASSVNVLNTEAFF.